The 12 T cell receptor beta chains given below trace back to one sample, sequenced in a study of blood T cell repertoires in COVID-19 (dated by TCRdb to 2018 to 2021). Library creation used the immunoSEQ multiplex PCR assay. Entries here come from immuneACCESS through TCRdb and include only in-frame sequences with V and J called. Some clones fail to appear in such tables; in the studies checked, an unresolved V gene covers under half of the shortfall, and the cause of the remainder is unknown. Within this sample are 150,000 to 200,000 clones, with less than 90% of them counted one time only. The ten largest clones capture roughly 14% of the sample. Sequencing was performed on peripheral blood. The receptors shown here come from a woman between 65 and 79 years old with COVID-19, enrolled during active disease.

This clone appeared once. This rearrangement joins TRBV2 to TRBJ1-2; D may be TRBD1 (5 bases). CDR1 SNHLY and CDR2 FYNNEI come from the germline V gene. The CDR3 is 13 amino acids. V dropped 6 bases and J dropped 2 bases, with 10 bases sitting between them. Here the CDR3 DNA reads TGTGCCAGCAGGGGGGGAAAGAACTATGGCTACACCTTC. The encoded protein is CASRGGKNYGYTF.

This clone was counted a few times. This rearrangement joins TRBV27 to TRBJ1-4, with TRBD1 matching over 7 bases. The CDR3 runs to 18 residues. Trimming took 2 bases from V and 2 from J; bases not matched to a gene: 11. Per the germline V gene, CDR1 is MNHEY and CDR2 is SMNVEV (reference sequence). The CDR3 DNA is TGTGCCAGCAGTTTAAAGGCCAGGGGGAACTCCACTAATGAAAAACTGTTTTTT. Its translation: CASSLKARGNSTNEKLFF.

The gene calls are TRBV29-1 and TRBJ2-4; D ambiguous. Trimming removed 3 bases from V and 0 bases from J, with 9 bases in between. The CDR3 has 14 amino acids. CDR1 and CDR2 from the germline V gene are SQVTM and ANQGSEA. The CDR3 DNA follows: TGCAGCGTTGAGCTCCAACTAGCCAAAAACATTCAGTACTTC. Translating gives CSVELQLAKNIQYF.

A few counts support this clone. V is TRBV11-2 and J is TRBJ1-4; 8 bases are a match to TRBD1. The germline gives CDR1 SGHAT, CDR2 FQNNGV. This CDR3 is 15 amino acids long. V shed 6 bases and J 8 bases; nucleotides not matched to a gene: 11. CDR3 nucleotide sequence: TGTGCCAGCAGACCATCCGGGACAGGACGGGAAAAACTGTTTTTT. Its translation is CASRPSGTGREKLFF.

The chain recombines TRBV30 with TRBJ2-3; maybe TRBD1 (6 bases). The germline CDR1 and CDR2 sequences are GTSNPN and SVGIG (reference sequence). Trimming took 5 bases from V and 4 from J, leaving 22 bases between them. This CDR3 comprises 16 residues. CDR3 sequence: CAWGGSEAGSSDTQYF. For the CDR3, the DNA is TGTGCCTGGGGGGGCTCAGAGGCGGGTAGCTCAGATACGCAGTATTTT.

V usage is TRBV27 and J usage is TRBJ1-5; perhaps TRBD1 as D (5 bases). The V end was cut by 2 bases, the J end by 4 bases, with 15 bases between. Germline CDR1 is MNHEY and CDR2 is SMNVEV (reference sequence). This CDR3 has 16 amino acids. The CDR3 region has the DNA TGTGCCAGCAGTTTAGCAGGGACTAGCCAGAATCAGCCCCAGCATTTT. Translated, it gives CASSLAGTSQNQPQHF.

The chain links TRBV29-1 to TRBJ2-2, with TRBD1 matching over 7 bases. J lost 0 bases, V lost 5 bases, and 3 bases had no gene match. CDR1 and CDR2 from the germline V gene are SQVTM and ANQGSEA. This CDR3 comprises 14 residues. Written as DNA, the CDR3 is TGCAGCGTTCCCGGGACAGCGAACACCGGGGAGCTGTTTTTT. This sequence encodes CSVPGTANTGELFF.

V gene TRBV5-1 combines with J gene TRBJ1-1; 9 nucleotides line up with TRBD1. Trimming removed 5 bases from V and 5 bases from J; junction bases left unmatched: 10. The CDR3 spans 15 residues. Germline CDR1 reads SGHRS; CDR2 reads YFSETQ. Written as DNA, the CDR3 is TGCGCCAGCAGACAAGGGACAGGGAGATATACTGAAGCTTTCTTT. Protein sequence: CASRQGTGRYTEAFF.

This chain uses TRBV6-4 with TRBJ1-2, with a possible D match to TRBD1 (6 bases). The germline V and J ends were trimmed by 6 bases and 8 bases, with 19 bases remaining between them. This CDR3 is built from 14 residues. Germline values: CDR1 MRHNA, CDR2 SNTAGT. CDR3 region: CASRGLDRTRGYTF. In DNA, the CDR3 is TGTGCCAGCAGGGGCCTGGACAGAACCCGGGGCTACACCTTC.

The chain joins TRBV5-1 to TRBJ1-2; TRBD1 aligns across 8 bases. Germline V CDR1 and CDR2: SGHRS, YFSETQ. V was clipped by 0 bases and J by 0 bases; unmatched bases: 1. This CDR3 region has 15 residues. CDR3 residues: CASSLGDRTNYGYTF. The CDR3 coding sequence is TGCGCCAGCAGCTTGGGGGACAGGACTAACTATGGCTACACCTTC.

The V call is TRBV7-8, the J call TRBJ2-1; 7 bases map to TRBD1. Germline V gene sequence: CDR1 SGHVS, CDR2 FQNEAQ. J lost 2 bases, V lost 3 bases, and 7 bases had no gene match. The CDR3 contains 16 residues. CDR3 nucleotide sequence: TGTGCCAGCAGCTTCAGACAGGGAAGGGCCTACAATGAGCAGTTCTTC. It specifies CASSFRQGRAYNEQFF.

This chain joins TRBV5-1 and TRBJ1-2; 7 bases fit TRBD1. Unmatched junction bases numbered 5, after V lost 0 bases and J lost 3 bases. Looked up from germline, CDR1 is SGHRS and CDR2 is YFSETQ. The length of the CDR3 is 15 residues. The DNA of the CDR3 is TGCGCCAGCAGCTTGGGAGGACAGGCGGACTATGGCTACACCTTC. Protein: CASSLGGQADYGYTF.